This T cell receptor (beta chain) was sequenced in a study of cytomegalovirus exposure and HLA in healthy donors. As for the study in general: Researchers previously reported finding roughly 120 million unique TCR beta sequences from approximately 200 million T cells.

This CDR3 has 19 amino acids. The V and J ends lost 4 bases and 1 base, in that order; junction bases with no gene match: 9. Germline V CDR1 and CDR2: MNHNS, SASEGT. On this clone itself: What it binds is unknown.

Whole-study results and caveats: Sequencing depth roughly uniform across donors was assumed in presence/absence analyses. The only immune exposure information that was available was CMV serostatus. Among CMV-associated TCR beta chains, most appeared HLA-restricted in a later analysis.

The primer mix had 60 Vbeta and 13 Jbeta primers. Sequencing was performed with immunoSEQ multiplex PCR; in TCRdb, only in-frame clones are kept and a portion is missing. The table shows some 130,000 clones, with 76% occurring only once. Sequenced material: PBMCs. The sequence came from a man aged 35-49 years in good health and CMV-seronegative. V and J are TRBV6-1 and TRBJ2-1; 14 positions match TRBD2. The CDR3 sequence: CASSGGLAGERVSYNEQFF. In nucleotides, the CDR3 is TGTGCCAGCAGTGGGGGACTAGCGGGAGAGCGGGTGTCCTACAATGAGCAGTTCTTC.